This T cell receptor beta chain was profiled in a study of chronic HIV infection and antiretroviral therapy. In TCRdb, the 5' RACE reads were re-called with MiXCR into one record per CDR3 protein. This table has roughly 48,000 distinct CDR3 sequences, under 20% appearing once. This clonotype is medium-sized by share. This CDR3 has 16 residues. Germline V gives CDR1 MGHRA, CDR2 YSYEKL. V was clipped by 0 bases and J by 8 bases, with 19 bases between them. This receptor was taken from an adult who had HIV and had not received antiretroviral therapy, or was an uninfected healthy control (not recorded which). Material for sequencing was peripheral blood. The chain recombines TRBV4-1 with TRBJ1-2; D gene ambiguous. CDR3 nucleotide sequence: TGCGCCAGCAGCCAAGATGACTACCCCGGGCGGGGAGGCTACACCTTC. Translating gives CASSQDDYPGRGGYTF.